The clone carrying this T cell receptor (beta chain) showed up many times. Its antigen is unknown. Between the trimmed V and J ends, which lost 3 bases and 2 bases, there was a span of 11 bases. The CDR3 contains 13 residues. From germline, CDR1 is DFQATT and CDR2 SNEGSKA (reference sequence). The data are from a study of T cells after yellow fever vaccination. Overall study: Libraries from low-cell-number fractions were prepared with the SMART-Seq v4 Ultra Low Input RNA kit.

TCRdb passed the 5' RACE reads through MiXCR, listing each CDR3 protein once. The sample has hundreds of thousands of distinct CDR3 sequences; roughly 14% are singletons. General observations from the study: It was a weaker secondary response, yet one that peaked faster, at day 5 versus 15. Clonotype sharing between CD4 and CD8 compartments was small.

The clonotype was recovered from a man aged 25 to 40 who received the YFV17D yellow fever vaccine. This chain links TRBV20-1 with TRBJ2-7, with no clear D. The source material was PBMCs, sampled on the day of the yellow fever booster vaccination. DNA of the CDR3: TGCAGTGCTAGTCCGCTTACCCCCTACGAGCAGTACTTC. It yields the protein CSASPLTPYEQYF.